The 29 T cell receptor beta chains below were found in one sample sequenced in a study of long-term antiretroviral therapy in people with HIV. Survey-level resolution applied to immunoSEQ assay v3.0. Profiling relied on immunoSEQ multiplex PCR, and the TCRdb table lists in-frame clones only, not all of them. The profile shows around 36,000 clones, roughly 74% of them singletons. The material was unsorted PBMCs, obtained 3 years after starting antiretroviral therapy. Every receptor here comes from a man between 50 and 59 years old with HIV.

The chain has TRBV19 and TRBJ1-2, with TRBD1 as a possible D gene (5 bases). V was shortened by 7 bases and J by 3 bases, with 15 bases between the two germline ends. From germline, CDR1 is LNHDA and CDR2 SQIVND (reference sequence). This CDR3 has 14 amino acids. CDR3 nucleotide sequence: TGTGCCAGTACCACCCAAGGGGTCCACTATGGCTACACCTTC. This codes for CASTTQGVHYGYTF.

The chain uses TRBV29-1 and TRBJ1-3; tentative D call: TRBD1 (6 bases). Germline CDR1 reads SQVTM; CDR2 reads ANQGSEA. With 7 bases removed from V and 5 bases from J, the gap between germline ends came to 12 bases. The CDR3 has 12 residues. The CDR3 loop is CSARQVRNTIYF. For the CDR3, the DNA is TGCAGCGCTCGACAGGTCCGAAACACCATATATTTT. Filled out from reference TRBV29-1 and TRBJ1-3, the complete variable domain reads SAVISQKPSRDICQRGTSLTIQCQVDSQVTMMFWYRQQPGQSLTLIATANQGSEATYESGFVIDKFPISRPNLTFSTLTVSNMSPEDSSIYLCSARQVRNTIYFGEGSWLTVV.

The chain recombines TRBV7-8 with TRBJ1-3, with 8 bases aligning to TRBD1. Germline V gene lookup returns CDR1 SGHVS and CDR2 FQNEAQ. The CDR3 consists of 15 residues. V lost 5 bases to trimming and J lost 2 bases; unmatched junction nucleotides: 5. CDR3 in DNA: TGTGCCAGCAGCCTACCGACAGGGGCTGGAAACACCATATATTTT. It translates to CASSLPTGAGNTIYF.

This clone was counted only a few times. V and J are TRBV2 and TRBJ2-1; 10 nucleotides match TRBD1. CDR3 length equals 14 residues. Germline V gene sequence: CDR1 SNHLY, CDR2 FYNNEI. V trimming: 3 bases; J trimming: 4 bases; junction bases outside the gene matches: 0. CDR3 sequence: CASSEGQGYNEQFF. The CDR3 DNA is TGTGCCAGCAGTGAGGGACAGGGGTACAATGAGCAGTTCTTC.

This chain links TRBV28 with TRBJ1-1, with TRBD1 matching over 10 bases. Unmatched junction bases numbered 9, after V lost 3 bases and J lost 11 bases. CDR3 size: 14 residues. Germline V CDR1 and CDR2: MDHEN, SYDVKM. The CDR3 here is CASSLEDRGRGAFF. For the CDR3, the DNA is TGTGCCAGCAGTTTGGAAGACAGGGGGCGAGGGGCTTTCTTT.

The chain is built from TRBV28 and TRBJ1-4; D remains ambiguous. The V gene's germline CDR1 is MDHEN and CDR2 SYDVKM. Trimming took 2 bases from V and 7 from J, leaving 11 bases between them. The CDR3 covers 14 residues. CDR3 sequence reads: CASSLRGGSEKLFF. DNA of the CDR3: TGTGCCAGCAGTTTACGGGGAGGTAGTGAAAAACTGTTTTTT. The full variable domain, in which reference TRBV28 and TRBJ1-4 provide the parts outside the CDR3, is DVKVTQSSRYLVKRTGEKVFLECVQDMDHENMFWYRQDPGLGLRLIYFSYDVKMKEKGDIPEGYSVSREKKERFSLILESASTNQTSMYLCASSLRGGSEKLFFGSGTQLSVL.

This clone was detected a few times. The chain has TRBV5-8 and TRBJ2-3, with D possibly called TRBD1 or TRBD2 (6 bases each). Germline CDR1 SGHTS, CDR2 YDEGEE. This CDR3 comprises 16 residues. Deletions cut 0 bases from V and 4 bases from J, with 15 bases between. The CDR3 DNA reads as TGTGCCAGCAGCTTGGCCGGGGGCACACCGGCAGATACGCAGTATTTT. This codes for CASSLAGGTPADTQYF.

The chain combines TRBV5-5 with TRBJ2-3, with D possibly called TRBD1 or TRBD2 (5 bases each). The germline V gene encodes CDR1 SGHKS and CDR2 YYEKEE (reference sequence). Deletions cut 2 bases from V and 4 bases from J, with 11 bases between. This CDR3 has 14 residues. Here the CDR3 reads CASSFGQGPDTQYF. CDR3 nucleotide sequence: TGTGCCAGCAGCTTCGGGCAGGGACCAGATACGCAGTATTTT.

The rearrangement uses TRBV6-5 and TRBJ1-2, with 7 nucleotides matching TRBD1. Per germline, CDR1 MNHEY and CDR2 SVGAGI. There are 13 residues in the CDR3. Losses at the gene ends were 8 bases for V and 2 bases for J; bases not matched to a gene: 5. The CDR3 sequence is CASRRGQNYGYTF. The CDR3 nucleotides are TGTGCCAGCCGGAGGGGACAGAACTATGGCTACACCTTC.

The rearrangement uses TRBV10-1 and TRBJ2-2; 9 bases align to TRBD2. The CDR3 totals 16 residues. V trimming: 2 bases; J trimming: 1 base; junction bases outside the gene matches: 2. Germline lookup yields CDR1 WNHNN and CDR2 SYGVQD (reference sequence). As DNA, the CDR3 is TGCGCCAGCAGTGAGGAAGCGGGAGGGAACACCGGGGAGCTGTTTTTT. Translating it yields CASSEEAGGNTGELFF.

The J gene is TRBJ1-1, the V gene TRBV5-1; the D gene is possibly TRBD1 (5 bases). Trimming took off 3 bases at V and 5 bases at J, with 17 bases between the two ends. Germline CDR1 and CDR2: SGHRS and YFSETQ. The CDR3 consists of 15 residues. In nucleotides, the CDR3 is TGCGCCAGCAGCTGGGGGGAGAGGAGGGGAACTGAAGCTTTCTTT. This codes for CASSWGERRGTEAFF.

Only a few counts were recorded for this clone. This chain links TRBV29-1 with TRBJ2-7; the D gene could be TRBD1 or TRBD2 (5 bases each). Germline CDR1 is SQVTM and CDR2 is ANQGSEA. The CDR3 runs 10 residues. The V gene lost 6 bases and the J gene lost 5 bases, with 8 bases spanning the gap. CDR3 sequence reads: CSVGTDEQYF. Written as DNA, the CDR3 is TGCAGCGTCGGGACGGACGAGCAGTACTTC.

As for this clone: Relative to the germline gene, one junction end is altered; a read error may explain this. This CDR3 reads CASSSPPGQGQIF. The CDR3 bases are TGTGCCAGCAGCTCCCCCCCGGGACAGGGTCAGATCTTC. The J gene is TRBJ2-1, the V gene TRBV7-2; TRBD1 aligns across 9 bases. The germline V gene has CDR1 SGHTA and CDR2 FQGNSA. The CDR3 length is 13 residues.

The chain couples TRBV29-1 to TRBJ2-7, with D perhaps matching TRBD1 (5 bases). V was clipped by 2 bases and J by 6 bases, with 14 bases between them. The CDR3 length is 13 residues. The V gene's germline CDR1 is SQVTM and CDR2 ANQGSEA. The CDR3 is CSVEKQLRGEQYF. CDR3 in DNA: TGCAGCGTTGAAAAACAACTTAGGGGCGAGCAGTACTTC.

The chain links TRBV5-3 to TRBJ1-4; weak D call: TRBD1 (5 bases). TRBV5-3 is an ORF; its function is uncertain. The CDR3 length is 16 residues. Between the trimmed V and J ends, which lost 1 base and 3 bases, there was a span of 13 bases. For the CDR3, the DNA is TGTGCCAGAAGCTTGATTTTCGGGGGTGCTAATGAAAAACTGTTTTTT. Its translation is CARSLIFGGANEKLFF.

This clone came up a few times. The genes are TRBV10-3 and TRBJ1-5, with D possibly TRBD1 on 5 matching bases. Germline CDR1 ENHRY, CDR2 SYGVKD. Trimming took 7 bases from V and 6 from J, leaving 13 bases between them. The CDR3 sequence is 13 residues long. CDR3 coding DNA: TGTGCCATCATGGAACAGCAGGGTCAGCCCCAGCATTTT. This translates into CAIMEQQGQPQHF.

This clone showed up just once. The rearrangement uses TRBV5-1 and TRBJ1-4; D ambiguous. The CDR3 consists of 14 residues. The germline CDR1 and CDR2 sequences are SGHRS and YFSETQ. Trimming removed 0 bases from V and 7 bases from J, with 10 bases in between. This CDR3 is CASSLGAESEKLFF. The CDR3 DNA reads TGCGCCAGCAGCTTGGGGGCCGAAAGTGAAAAACTGTTTTTT.

Only a few counts were recorded for this clone. This CDR3 reads CASSTSSYNEQFF. CDR3 in DNA: TGTGCCAGCAGCACGAGCTCCTACAATGAGCAGTTCTTC. The chain has TRBV9 and TRBJ2-1; D gene uncertain. The CDR3 runs 13 residues. Germline CDR1 reads SGDLS; CDR2 reads YYNGEE. Trimming removed 4 bases at V and 0 bases at J, with 5 bases between. Looking up the rest from reference TRBV9 and TRBJ2-1 gives the full variable domain: DSGVTQTPKHLITATGQRVTLRCSPRSGDLSVYWYQQSLDQGLQFLIQYYNGEERAKGNILERFSAQQFPDLHSELNLSSLELGDSALYFCASSTSSYNEQFFGPGTRLTVL.

V is TRBV28 and J is TRBJ2-5; no definite D call. V lost 5 bases and J lost 4, with 14 bases in between. The CDR3 is 14 amino acids. Germline V gene sequence: CDR1 MDHEN, CDR2 SYDVKM. CDR3 coding DNA: TGTGCCAGCAGTCCTCGGGCCCCACGAGAGACCCAGTACTTC. Translation: CASSPRAPRETQYF.

Only a few counts were recorded for this clone. This chain uses TRBV4-1 with TRBJ2-5; D is ambiguous. CDR1 is MGHRA and CDR2 is YSYEKL in the germline V gene. This CDR3 region has 12 residues. V gave up 4 bases and J gave up 2 bases, with 5 bases separating them. The DNA of the CDR3 is TGCGCCAGCAGCCCCGAGCAAGAGACCCAGTACTTC. Encoded protein: CASSPEQETQYF.

The chain is built from TRBV7-2 and TRBJ2-3, with no clear D. Trimming removed 2 bases at V and 2 bases at J, with 5 bases between. Germline V gives CDR1 SGHTA, CDR2 FQGNSA. There are 13 residues in the CDR3. CDR3 amino acids: CASSLPPTDTQYF. The CDR3 DNA reads TGTGCCAGCAGCTTACCCCCCACAGATACGCAGTATTTT.

The V call is TRBV6-5, the J call TRBJ1-1; D ambiguous. Germline CDR1 is MNHEY and CDR2 is SVGAGI. Trimming pared 4 bases from V and 6 bases from J, leaving 12 bases between. This CDR3 is 13 amino acids long. CDR3 nucleotide sequence: TGTGCCAGCAGTTTGAGGGAGGGCGCTGAAGCTTTCTTT. This encodes CASSLREGAEAFF.

This sequence joins TRBV7-9 and TRBJ2-1; 11 nucleotides match TRBD2. The germline V gene has CDR1 SEHNR and CDR2 FQNEAQ (reference sequence). The CDR3 spans 19 residues. Unmatched junction bases numbered 11, after V lost 2 bases and J lost 2 bases. CDR3 loop: CASSLWGLAGGPTYNEQFF. The CDR3 nucleotides read TGTGCCAGCAGCTTATGGGGGCTAGCGGGAGGCCCGACCTACAATGAGCAGTTCTTC.

The V and J genes are TRBV7-3 and TRBJ2-7; TRBD1 matches 9 bases. V lost 6 bases and J lost 6; bases outside the gene matches: 12. The V gene's germline CDR1 is SGHTA and CDR2 FQGTGA. This CDR3 has 15 residues. CDR3 residues: CASSPTAGQGAEQYF. The CDR3 coding sequence is TGTGCCAGCAGTCCTACCGCGGGACAGGGAGCCGAGCAGTACTTC. The variable domain in full, with the rest retrieved from reference TRBV7-3 and TRBJ2-7, is GAGVSQTPSNKVTEKGKYVELRCDPISGHTALYWYRQSLGQGPEFLIYFQGTGAADDSGLPNDRFFAVRPEGSVSTLKIQRTERGDSAVYLCASSPTAGQGAEQYFGPGTRLTVT.

This clone showed up just a few times. The chain combines TRBV10-1 with TRBJ1-1; D is ambiguous. The CDR3 has 13 residues. V lost 6 bases and J lost 6, with 14 bases in between. Germline CDR1 and CDR2: WNHNN and SYGVQD (reference sequence). The CDR3 here is CASRDPGGSEAFF. CDR3 nucleotide sequence: TGCGCCAGCAGGGATCCGGGTGGGTCTGAAGCTTTCTTT.

V and J are TRBV7-3 and TRBJ1-1, with no clear D. The CDR3 consists of 13 residues. Germline V gene lookup returns CDR1 SGHTA and CDR2 FQGTGA. V was clipped by 5 bases and J by 0 bases, with 7 bases between them. The CDR3 is CASSVSLNTEAFF. The CDR3, as DNA: TGTGCCAGCAGCGTTTCTTTGAACACTGAAGCTTTCTTT.

The V gene is TRBV7-9, the J gene TRBJ2-7; 16 bases map to TRBD2. The V segment lost 5 bases and the J segment 5 bases; nucleotides outside the gene matches: 6. The CDR3 is 16 residues long. Germline V lookup: CDR1 SEHNR, CDR2 FQNEAQ (reference sequence). CDR3 sequence reads: CASSGPGLAGGNEQYF. As DNA, the CDR3 is TGTGCCAGCAGCGGACCGGGACTAGCGGGGGGGAACGAGCAGTACTTC.

The chain recombines TRBV7-6 with TRBJ1-2, with 8 bases lining up with TRBD1. Trimming took 1 base from V and 7 from J; bases not matched to a gene: 5. Germline values: CDR1 SGHVS, CDR2 FNYEAQ. This CDR3 has 14 amino acids. CDR3 in amino acids: CASSLDRTGTGYTF. CDR3 DNA sequence: TGTGCCAGCAGCTTAGATCGGACAGGGACTGGCTACACCTTC.

The CDR3: CASRVGHYGYTF. The CDR3 DNA reads as TGTGCCAGCAGGGTGGGCCACTATGGCTACACCTTC. This rearrangement joins TRBV2 to TRBJ1-2; D unclear. The CDR3 consists of 12 residues. Germline V lookup: CDR1 SNHLY, CDR2 FYNNEI. The V end lost 6 bases, the J end lost 3 bases, and 8 bases lay between the germline ends.